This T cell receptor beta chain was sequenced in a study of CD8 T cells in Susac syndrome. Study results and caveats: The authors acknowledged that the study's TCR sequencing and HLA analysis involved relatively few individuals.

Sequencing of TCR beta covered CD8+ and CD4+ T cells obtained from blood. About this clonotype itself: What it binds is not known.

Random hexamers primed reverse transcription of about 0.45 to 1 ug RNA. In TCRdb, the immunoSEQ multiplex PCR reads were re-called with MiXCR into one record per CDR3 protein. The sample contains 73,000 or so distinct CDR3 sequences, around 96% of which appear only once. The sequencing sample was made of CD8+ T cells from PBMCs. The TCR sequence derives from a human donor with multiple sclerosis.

The CDR3 nucleotides read TGCGCCAGCAGCTTGGCCCCGGACTCATACAATGAGCAGTTCTTC. Residues: CASSLAPDSYNEQFF. This sequence joins TRBV5-1 and TRBJ2-1, with D perhaps TRBD2 (5 bases). Germline lookup yields CDR1 SGHRS and CDR2 YFSETQ. Trimming removed 0 bases at V and 4 bases at J, with 11 bases between. CDR3 size: 15 residues.